The rows below give T cell receptor beta chains drawn from one sample of a study of T cell responses to AZD1222 COVID-19 vaccine. Clones were sequenced by immunoSEQ multiplex PCR, and TCRdb holds only the in-frame ones, with some missing. Here the sample spans about 120,000 clones, around nine tenths being singletons. Specimen: peripheral blood, collected on day 0 of AZD1222 vaccination. The receptors here all came from an adult in good health. The CDR3 runs from the conserved cysteine through the conserved F or W. The order of the fields is CDR3 length, J gene, D gene, clone size, V gene, CDR3 DNA, CDR3 protein. The D gene is left open where the match is weak. For some rows the clone size is stated as once, few or many, or as a class when expanded; others skip it.

>17|TRBJ2-3|TRBD2|-|TRBV5-1
TGCGCCAGCAGCAAGGGACTAGCGACTACTCGCACAGATACGCAGTATTTT
CASSKGLATTRTDTQYF
>15|TRBJ2-3|-|few|TRBV6-4
TGTGCCAGCAGTGACGGGGGGGCCTCGACAGATACGCAGTATTTT
CASSDGGASTDTQYF
>14|TRBJ2-7|-|-|TRBV9
TGTGCCAGCAGCGTAGAATCGGCCTCCTACGAGCAGTACTTC
CASSVESASYEQYF
>18|TRBJ2-2|-|-|TRBV28
TGTGCCAGCAGTTTATTTGTTCGGGACTGGCCCAACGCCGGGGAGCTGTTTTTT
CASSLFVRDWPNAGELFF
>14|TRBJ2-1|-|-|TRBV19
TGTGCCAGTAGTACGCCAGGACAGCACAATGAGCAGTTCTTC
CASSTPGQHNEQFF
>19|TRBJ2-1|-|-|TRBV15
TGTGCCACCAGCAGAGATGGGGATGGAGCTAACCCCCTCTACAATGAGCAGTTCTTC
CATSRDGDGANPLYNEQFF
>13|TRBJ1-1|-|-|TRBV7-3
TGTGCCAGCAGCTTAAGTGTGAACACTGAAGCTTTCTTT
CASSLSVNTEAFF
>13|TRBJ2-5|-|-|TRBV6-5
TGTGCCAGCAGTTGGGGGAACCAAGAGACCCAGTACTTC
CASSWGNQETQYF
>13|TRBJ1-5|TRBD1|-|TRBV6-5
TGTGCCAGCACCGAAGGGGGCTATCAGCCCCAGCATTTT
CASTEGGYQPQHF
>16|TRBJ1-6|-|-|TRBV7-8
TGTGCCAGCAGCTTAATGATGCCCAACACAGGATCACCCCTCCACTTT
CASSLMMPNTGSPLHF
>14|TRBJ1-6|-|-|TRBV6-2/TRBV6-3
TGTGCCAGCAGTTACCAGGGTAGGAAATCACCCCTCCACTTT
CASSYQGRKSPLHF
>14|TRBJ2-1|-|-|TRBV4-3
TGCGCCAGCAGCCAAGATTTGAGTACGAATGAGCAGTTCTTC
CASSQDLSTNEQFF
>12|TRBJ2-1|-|-|TRBV28
TGTGCCAGCACCCTATCTGGTGGGCCTTCTTTCTTC
CASTLSGGPSFF
>14|TRBJ1-1|-|-|TRBV19
TGTGCCAGTAATAAACCGGGACAGAACACTGAAGCTTTCTTT
CASNKPGQNTEAFF
>15|TRBJ2-1|TRBD2|few|TRBV6-4
TGTGCCAGCTCGACTAGCGGGGGCTCCTACAATGAGCAGTTCTTC
CASSTSGGSYNEQFF
>13|TRBJ1-2|-|-|TRBV30
TGTGCCTGGAGTCTCGGGCAGGGGATTGGCTACACCTTC
CAWSLGQGIGYTF
>15|TRBJ1-1|-|-|TRBV4-1
TGCGCCAGCAGTGGCCAGGGGATACTTTACACTGAAGCTTTCTTT
CASSGQGILYTEAFF
>15|TRBJ2-7|-|-|TRBV6-1
TGTGCCAGCAGTGAAGAATCAGGGAGCTCCTACGAGCAGTACTTC
CASSEESGSSYEQYF
>13|TRBJ1-2|-|-|TRBV4-1
TGCGCCAGCAGCCAAGATCCGGCAGGGGATCCCACCTTC
CASSQDPAGDPTF
>16|TRBJ1-1|TRBD1|-|TRBV7-9
TGTGCCAGCAGCTTATCAGGGGGCAACAGGGGGACTGAAGCTTTCTTT
CASSLSGGNRGTEAFF
>16|TRBJ2-3|TRBD2|-|TRBV5-4
TGTGCCAGCAGCTTACGCGGGGGAGTTATAACAGATACGCAGTATTTT
CASSLRGGVITDTQYF
>14|TRBJ2-3|TRBD2|-|TRBV27
TGTGCCAGCAGGGAGCGGGAATTCACAGATACGCAGTATTTT
CASREREFTDTQYF
>12|TRBJ1-2|-|few|TRBV28
TGTGCCACCATCACAGGCCCCTATGGCTACACCTTC
CATITGPYGYTF
>15|TRBJ2-5|-|-|TRBV6-5
TGTGCCAGCAGTTCAACCTCCGCGGGGAGTGAGACCCAGTACTTC
CASSSTSAGSETQYF
>14|TRBJ2-1|-|-|TRBV6-2/TRBV6-3
TGTGCCAGCAGTCACATTAGCGTGAGCGATGAGCAGTTCTTC
CASSHISVSDEQFF
>14|TRBJ1-2|TRBD1|-|TRBV18
TGTGCCAGCTCTATTGGACAGGGGTCTCCTGGCTACACCTTC
CASSIGQGSPGYTF
>15|TRBJ1-5|-|once|TRBV19
TGTGCCAGTAGTATAGTAGCGACGGGCAATCAGCCCCAGCATTTT
CASSIVATGNQPQHF